The 4 T cell receptor beta chains presented below share a single source sample, sequenced in a study of shared clonotypes between healthy human individuals. Only in-frame clones appear in the TCRdb table, and some are missing; sequencing was by immunoSEQ multiplex PCR. This table has roughly 2.5 million clones, just over 90% appearing once. The specimen sequenced was naive CD4+ T cells sorted from blood. The subset was: CD45RA+ positively selected. Receptors were obtained from a man aged 18 to 29 in good health.

In regard to this clone: One end of the junction varies from germline; a read error may be responsible. The genes are TRBV2 and TRBJ1-4; D is ambiguous. The germline V gene has CDR1 SNHLY and CDR2 FYNNEI. The length of the CDR3 is 14 residues. The CDR3 DNA reads as TGTGCCAGCAGAGAAGGTACAACTAATGAAAAACTGTTTTTT. Protein product: CASREGTTNEKLFF.

Turning to this clone: Other DNA sequences from this sample encode an identical CDR3 as well. J is TRBJ2-2 and V is TRBV5-1; 10 nucleotides line up with TRBD1. V lost 0 bases, J lost 6 bases, and 2 bases stayed unmatched. Germline V CDR1 and CDR2: SGHRS, YFSETQ. The CDR3 is made up of 15 amino acids. CDR3 nucleotide sequence: TGCGCCAGCAGCTTGGGACAGGGGGCTGCCGGGGAGCTGTTTTTT. Amino acids: CASSLGQGAAGELFF.

This clone is a singleton in its sample. The chain is built from TRBV10-2 and TRBJ2-5, with 8 bases lining up with TRBD2. Trimming cost V 10 bases and J 6 bases; bases outside gene matches: 10. Per the germline V gene, CDR1 is WSHSY and CDR2 is SAAADI. This CDR3 spans 13 amino acids. DNA for the CDR3: TGCGCCACCAACGCCGGGGGGGGAAAGACCCAGTACTTC. This codes for CATNAGGGKTQYF.

J is TRBJ1-4 and V is TRBV27; TRBD1 matches at 8 bases. Trimming took 7 bases from V and 4 from J; bases not matched to a gene: 17. Per the germline V gene, CDR1 is MNHEY and CDR2 is SMNVEV (reference sequence). This CDR3 contains 18 residues. For the CDR3, the DNA is TGTGCCAGCAAGCTTAGGACAGGGTCTTCCCTCATTAATGAAAAACTGTTTTTT. Amino acids: CASKLRTGSSLINEKLFF.